This T cell receptor beta chain was recorded in a study of T cell responses to AZD1222 COVID-19 vaccine (dated by TCRdb to the early 2020s). For the study in its entirety: AZD1222 recipients given second doses at about 4 weeks or at about 12 weeks were pooled, since spike-specific TCR depth and breadth were not found to differ between the two schedules. TCR sequencing covered 233 trial participants: about 210 given two doses of AZD1222 and approximately 26 given two doses of MenACWY control vaccine. Enrollment into the trials was organized by age into subgroups of 18-55, 56-69 and 70-plus years, and those subgroups contained around 150, 28 and 57 TCR-sequenced participants, respectively.

What the study reported, not specific to this receptor: The whole spike protein was spanned by vaccine-associated CD4 TCRs, and dominant responses were seen in regions 160-218 and 743-854. In the small 56-69-year group, the increase in depth fell short of significance, most likely because of low power. Nearly half of unique spike-specific TCRs reportedly recognized epitopes outside regions mutated in the B.1.351 and B.1.1.7 variants. No day 14 peak-response samples were available, so repertoires were characterized only after the peak T cell response. After two AZD1222 doses, spike-specific TCR breadth and depth were significantly higher than at day 0 and than in MenACWY recipients. Conclusions about previously exposed vaccinees are limited because only six or seven AZD1222 recipients were SARS-CoV-2 seropositive at baseline. Participants were mostly white British and included more females than males, and it was suggested by the authors that clonal diversity may have been underestimated.

Per the publication, the time point label means: baseline before first vaccination. Vaccinee samples were obtained from the UK trials COV001 and COV002, which included a single-blind randomized controlled phase 2/3 trial of AZD1222 (ChAdOx1 nCoV-19) in healthy adults. For TCRbeta chain sequencing, PBMC samples were collected from trial participants at day 0 and at day 28 after the second dose. This clone was seen only once. Its antigen is currently not known. There are no base qualities to consult, and no much larger clone falls within one base. The CDR3 regions of human TCRbeta chains were analyzed by immunosequencing. As for the authors' bioinformatics: TCRs in the repertoires were compared against a reference library of SARS-CoV-2-specific TCRs that had been generated with the MIRA antigen-specificity platform. Breadth was defined as the fraction of unique TCRs that were SARS-CoV-2-associated, and depth was defined as the fraction of total T cells that were SARS-CoV-2-associated. Each spike-specific TCR was assigned to its reactive spike region and to a CD4 or CD8 class using the MIRA data. Log10-transformed breadth and depth values were compared by one-way ANOVA with Sidak's multiple comparisons tests. In its TCRdb copy, this immuneACCESS table keeps in-frame sequences only and misses some clones. Where compared with another copy, unresolved V genes explain less than half of these, and the others have no known cause. V and J calls and clone size follow that table, whereas D and trimming were derived from the DNA. A total of 120,000 or so clones appear in this sample, approximately 90% of them only once. 7.2% of the sample belongs to the ten largest clones.

The CDR3 goes from the cysteine to the phenylalanine over 15 residues. The sequence is cut down to CDR3 DNA, 45 bases in frame from base 1. V is pared back by 1 base and J by 6 bases, with 13 bases lying between the germline termini. Taken from the germline V gene, the CDR1 and CDR2 loops are MGHRA and YSYEKL. The V and J segments used are TRBV4-1 and TRBJ2-1, and perhaps TRBD1 as D gene, on 6 matching bases. The receptor's source is an adult in good health. The input for sequencing was peripheral blood, taken on day 0 of AZD1222 vaccination. The CDR3 sequence is CASSQGPRGGNEQFF. The nucleotide sequence reads as follows: TGCGCCAGCAGCCAAGGTCCCAGGGGTGGCAATGAGCAGTTCTTC.